This T cell receptor beta chain originates from a study of PD-L1 blockade in urothelial cancer. Background on the study: In the patient group, about 85% of the roughly 30 were males with bladder-origin urothelial cancer. Treatment start was followed by blood analysis at 3 weeks (second dose) and again at 6 weeks.

This clone was observed a single time. Time point defined: pretreatment peripheral blood. Pretreatment and on-treatment samples were taken, numbering 1 to 8 per patient. V lost 5 bases to trimming and J lost 4 bases, with 17 bases between them. In germline, CDR1 is MDHEN, CDR2 SYDVKM. The CDR3 sequence is 16 residues long. Assay: immunoSEQ multiplex PCR; the TCRdb copy retains only in-frame clones and omits some. Of more than 50,000 clones in the sample, 81% were seen once. The TCR originated in a man in his 70s with urothelial cancer. V usage is TRBV28 and J usage is TRBJ1-4; D is unresolved. Sequencing used PBMCs, obtained around atezolizumab (anti-PD-L1) treatment. CDR3 in amino acids: CASSPRGRRGNEKLFF. The CDR3, as DNA: TGTGCCAGCAGTCCCCGTGGGCGGCGGGGTAATGAAAAACTGTTTTTT.